The present entry profiles one T cell receptor beta chain with its context. No antigen is known for it. Base qualities are not at hand, and no much larger clone is one base apart. The Qiagen DNeasy kit was used to extract genomic DNA from unsorted PBMCs and from the negatively selected CD4+ and CD8+ fractions. TCR beta CDR3 regions were subjected to amplification by immunoSEQ multiplex PCR with primers that anneal to V and J segments. A synthetic immune receptor repertoire was used to minimize amplification bias, and any residual bias was removed computationally once sequencing was done. As for the original processing: Custom Python scripts were used to quantify repertoire diversity as the Shannon entropy index. The unsorted, CD4+ and CD8+ repertoires were each analyzed separately, with the exception of combined analyses, where CD4+ and CD8+ sequences were merged in silico. Sourced from immuneACCESS, this table was stored by TCRdb with only in-frame sequences that have V and J called. A share of the clones is absent; for the studies checked, an unresolved V gene accounts for under half, and the remainder has no known explanation. V, J and clone size were drawn from that table, and D and trimming were deduced from the DNA. The sample includes about 17,000 clones, with 80% to 95% observed a single time. The top ten hold 6.5% to 8.5% of the sample.

This specimen's time point label, interpreted: newly diagnosed, previously untreated cHL patient sample. As a comparison group for the relapsed/refractory trial patients, PBMCs from patients with newly diagnosed, previously untreated classical Hodgkin lymphoma were sequenced. After peripheral blood was drawn into 8 mL Vacutainer Cell Preparation Tubes, PBMCs were isolated by centrifugation and then cryopreserved. This specimen comes from a study of PD-1 blockade in classical Hodgkin lymphoma (dated by TCRdb to about 2020). With regard to the full study: To define a peripheral blood immune signature of response to PD-1 blockade in classical Hodgkin lymphoma, the study combined TCR beta sequencing with CyTOF. What the authors observed across the whole study: Only a single clinical trial cohort was studied, and what caused the repertoire differences, possibly disease activity or prior therapy, remained undefined. Newly diagnosed patients were reported to have lower baseline TCR diversity than healthy donors, and relapsed/refractory patients were reported to have lower baseline TCR diversity still.

From cysteine to phenylalanine, the CDR3 is 15 amino acids long. The retained sequence is limited to the CDR3, 45 bases, with the frame set at the first base. The germline V gene encodes CDR1 SGHDN and CDR2 FVKESK. The trim is 4 bases for V and 2 bases for J, with a gap of 13 bases between the germline ends. This receptor was identified in a human donor with classical Hodgkin lymphoma. Recombination joined TRBV14 with TRBJ2-3, with the D gene call left open. Sequenced input: peripheral blood mononuclear cells (PBMCs). Here the CDR3 is given as CASSLWRQATDTQYF. The DNA reads TGTGCCAGCAGCCTTTGGCGGCAAGCCACAGATACGCAGTATTTT.